The source of this TCR beta chain is a study of cytomegalovirus exposure and HLA in healthy donors. Regarding the study as a whole: In vitro work confirmed that a few CMV-associated chains recognize CMV antigens.

The CDR3 totals 16 residues. CDR1 and CDR2 (germline): SGHDT, YYEEEE. Trimming shortened V by 3 bases and J by 1 base, and 14 bases separated the two germline ends. PCR primers comprised 60 Vbeta and 13 Jbeta primers. The method was immunoSEQ multiplex PCR; TCRdb's version includes in-frame clones alone and lacks a portion of them. The sample contains around 150,000 clones, roughly 82% of which appear only once. In the case of this clone: As yet, its antigen is unknown.

This sequence joins TRBV5-6 and TRBJ2-1, with a possible D match to TRBD2 (6 bases). This TCR was recovered from a man aged 50-59 years in good health and CMV-seropositive. Sequences were obtained from PBMCs. In DNA form, the CDR3 reads TGTGCCAGCAGCTCCGTTAGGCGGGATTCCTACAATGAGCAGTTCTTC. This codes for CASSSVRRDSYNEQFF.